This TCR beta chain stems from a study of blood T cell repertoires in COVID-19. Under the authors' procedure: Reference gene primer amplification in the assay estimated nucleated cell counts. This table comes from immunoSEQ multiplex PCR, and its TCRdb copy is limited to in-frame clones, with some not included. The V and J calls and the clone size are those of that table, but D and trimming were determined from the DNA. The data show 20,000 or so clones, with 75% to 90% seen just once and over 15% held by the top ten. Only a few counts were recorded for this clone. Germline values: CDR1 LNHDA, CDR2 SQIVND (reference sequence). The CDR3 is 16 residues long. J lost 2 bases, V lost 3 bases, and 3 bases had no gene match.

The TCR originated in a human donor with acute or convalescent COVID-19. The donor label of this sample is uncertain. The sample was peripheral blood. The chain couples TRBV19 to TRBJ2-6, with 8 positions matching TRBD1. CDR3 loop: CASSMPQGAGANVLTF. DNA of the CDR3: TGTGCCAGTAGTATGCCACAGGGGGCTGGGGCCAACGTCCTGACTTTC.